This T cell receptor (beta chain) is drawn from a study of T cell responses to AZD1222 COVID-19 vaccine. Some clones are missing from TCRdb's copy, which holds only in-frame ones; the method was immunoSEQ multiplex PCR. The sample yields roughly 200,000 clones, roughly 88% seen once. Trimming took 3 bases from V and 2 from J; bases not matched to a gene: 5. From germline, CDR1 is SGHTA and CDR2 FQGNSA. The CDR3 has 15 residues. Specimen: peripheral blood, collected on day 0 of AZD1222 vaccination. The sequence was obtained from an adult in good health. The chain combines TRBV7-2 with TRBJ2-3, with 7 bases fitting TRBD2. The CDR3 region has the DNA TGTGCCAGCAGCTTGGGGGGGACTAACACAGATACGCAGTATTTT. It is translated as CASSLGGTNTDTQYF.